Below are 27 T cell receptor beta chains sequenced from a single sample in a study of shared clonotypes between healthy human individuals. Here immunoSEQ multiplex PCR was the method, and the copy in TCRdb shows in-frame clones only, minus some. The sample includes 2 million to 3 million clones, roughly 93% of them seen just once. The source material was naive CD4+ T cells from PBMCs. Subset reported: CD45RA+ positively selected. The receptors originated from a man younger than 30 in good health. Some clones in this sample may be carry-over from other donors' samples.

CDR3 region: CASSKEGHQNTGELFF. The CDR3 DNA is TGTGCCAGCAGTAAAGAGGGACACCAGAACACCGGGGAGCTGTTTTTT. The chain has TRBV6-1 and TRBJ2-2, with D possibly matching TRBD1 (6 bases). Germline V gene lookup returns CDR1 MNHNS and CDR2 SASEGT. The CDR3 covers 16 residues. V was cut by 5 bases and J by 1 base, with 14 bases left in between.

This chain uses TRBV6-5 with TRBJ2-1, with 7 bases matching TRBD1. The length of the CDR3 is 14 residues. Germline V gives CDR1 MNHEY, CDR2 SVGAGI. V lost 6 bases to trimming and J lost 1 base; unmatched junction nucleotides: 3. The CDR3, as DNA: TGTGCCAGCAGGGGGACAGTTTCCTACAATGAGCAGTTCTTC. Translating it yields CASRGTVSYNEQFF.

The J gene is TRBJ1-4, the V gene TRBV6-1; 8 positions agree with TRBD1. Germline V lookup: CDR1 MNHNS, CDR2 SASEGT. V gave up 2 bases and J gave up 6 bases; unmatched junction bases: 11. The CDR3 contains 17 residues. CDR3 nucleotides: TGTGCCAGCAGTGAACACACAGGGGGAATTGGAGATGAAAAACTGTTTTTT. This translates into CASSEHTGGIGDEKLFF.

The CDR3 region has the DNA TGTGCCAGCAGCTTAGCGCTAGGCGGGCGCACAGATACGCAGTATTTT. Its protein is CASSLALGGRTDTQYF. The chain recombines TRBV7-9 with TRBJ2-3; D is perhaps TRBD2 (5 bases). Per germline, CDR1 SEHNR and CDR2 FQNEAQ (reference sequence). The germline V and J ends were trimmed by 0 bases and 1 base, with 11 bases remaining between them. This CDR3 has 16 residues.

Worth noting for this clone: Other DNA sequences in this sample translate to the same CDR3. The gene calls are TRBV7-6 and TRBJ1-3; possibly TRBD1 for D (5 bases). The CDR3 is 14 amino acids. V gave up 2 bases and J gave up 4 bases, with 9 bases separating them. In germline, CDR1 is SGHVS, CDR2 FNYEAQ. CDR3 DNA: TGTGCCAGCAGCTTATCAGGGTCCGGAAACACCATATATTTT. Protein: CASSLSGSGNTIYF.

This chain uses TRBV27 with TRBJ2-7, with unresolved D. Trimming pared 6 bases from V and 2 bases from J, leaving 11 bases between. Per germline, CDR1 MNHEY and CDR2 SMNVEV (reference sequence). The CDR3 covers 13 residues. The CDR3 loop is CASSPSITYEQYF. The CDR3 DNA follows: TGTGCCAGCAGCCCGTCGATTACCTACGAGCAGTACTTC.

With respect to this clone: Germline and junction disagree at one end, which may indicate a read error. The chain employs TRBV5-6 and TRBJ2-1; weak D call: TRBD2 (5 bases). The germline V gene has CDR1 SGHDT and CDR2 YYEEEE. The CDR3 is made up of 13 amino acids. The CDR3 bases are TGTGCCAGCAGCTTGATTTTGTGGACTCAGAAGATCTTC. It codes for CASSLILWTQKIF.

The chain combines TRBV5-1 with TRBJ2-5; 7 nucleotides agree with TRBD2. Germline V gene sequence: CDR1 SGHRS, CDR2 YFSETQ. CDR3 length equals 16 residues. V lost 1 base, J lost 5 bases, and 11 bases stayed unmatched. The CDR3 region has the DNA TGCGCCAGCAGCTTGCAGCAGGCGGGAGTGGGGGAGACCCAGTACTTC. This gives the protein CASSLQQAGVGETQYF.

V usage is TRBV15 and J usage is TRBJ1-5; D gene uncertain. This CDR3 has 14 residues. Deletions cut 9 bases from V and 4 bases from J, with 16 bases between. The V gene's germline CDR1 is LNHNV and CDR2 YYDKDF (reference sequence). CDR3 DNA: TGTGCCACTTCTCCGGGAAGGGTTAATCAGCCCCAGCATTTT. This translates into CATSPGRVNQPQHF.

This clone was counted between two and nine times. V is TRBV7-9 and J is TRBJ1-2; D gene ambiguous. Germline V lookup: CDR1 SEHNR, CDR2 FQNEAQ (reference sequence). V lost 6 bases, J lost 3 bases, and 14 bases lay in between. The CDR3 loop spans 14 amino acids. In nucleotides, the CDR3 is TGTGCCAGCAGTATTAGCGGTTTCGACTATGGCTACACCTTC. Residues: CASSISGFDYGYTF.

The genes are TRBV10-3 and TRBJ1-1; perhaps TRBD1 as D (6 bases). CDR1 is ENHRY and CDR2 is SYGVKD in the germline V gene. This CDR3 region has 15 residues. V was cut by 1 base and J by 3 bases, with 12 bases left in between. CDR3 loop: CAISEWRGADTEAFF. For the CDR3, the DNA is TGTGCCATCAGTGAGTGGCGGGGGGCGGACACTGAAGCTTTCTTT.

The chain combines TRBV18 with TRBJ1-4, with D uncertain. CDR1 and CDR2 (germline): KGHSH, LQKENI. V lost 0 bases and J 9 bases, leaving 5 bases between the germline ends. The CDR3 runs 12 residues. This CDR3 reads CASSPPEKKLFF. DNA for the CDR3: TGTGCCAGCTCACCACCGGAGAAAAAACTGTTTTTT.

Only one count was recorded for this clone. The chain is built from TRBV4-1 and TRBJ2-3; TRBD2 matches 13 bases. CDR3 length: 15 amino acids. V shed 4 bases, J shed 12 bases, and the junction held 10 bases outside the gene matches. Germline CDR1 is MGHRA and CDR2 is YSYEKL. The CDR3 nucleotides read TGCGCCAGCAGCCCGGGACTAGCGGGGCCCCTCCCCCAGTATTTT. Amino acid sequence: CASSPGLAGPLPQYF.

This clone was detected only once. The gene calls are TRBV4-3 and TRBJ2-6; possibly TRBD1 for D (6 bases). The germline CDR1 and CDR2 sequences are LGHNA and YSLEER. The CDR3 consists of 19 residues. The ends were cut back, 0 bases at V and 0 bases at J, with 15 bases in the middle. The DNA of the CDR3 is TGCGCCAGCAGCCAAGATTTATCAACAGGGAGCTCTGGGGCCAACGTCCTGACTTTC. This gives the protein CASSQDLSTGSSGANVLTF.

V is TRBV7-3 and J is TRBJ2-3; D remains unclear. The CDR3 length is 16 residues. The V gene's germline CDR1 is SGHTA and CDR2 FQGTGA. The V end was cut by 5 bases, the J end by 2 bases, with 17 bases between. In nucleotides, the CDR3 is TGTGCCAGCAGCCGAACCGGGCTACCCTACACAGATACGCAGTATTTT. Translation: CASSRTGLPYTDTQYF.

A single count supports this clone. The CDR3 loop reads CASSEENLPGVNIQYF. In DNA form, the CDR3 reads TGTGCCAGCAGTGAAGAAAACCTCCCAGGGGTAAACATTCAGTACTTC. This sequence joins TRBV6-1 and TRBJ2-4, with D possibly being TRBD1 (6 bases). The V and J ends lost 1 base and 6 bases respectively, with 16 bases between them. The CDR3 is 16 amino acids. Germline V lookup: CDR1 MNHNS, CDR2 SASEGT.

This rearrangement joins TRBV5-1 to TRBJ1-3; no clear D gene. This CDR3 has 15 amino acids. The germline V gene has CDR1 SGHRS and CDR2 YFSETQ. The V end was cut by 4 bases, the J end by 2 bases, with 13 bases between. The CDR3 nucleotides read TGCGCCAGCAGCGGGAACCTTGGGACTGGAAACACCATATATTTT. Translating gives CASSGNLGTGNTIYF. The variable domain in full, with the rest retrieved from reference TRBV5-1 and TRBJ1-3, is KAGVTQTPRYLIKTRGQQVTLSCSPISGHRSVSWYQQTPGQGLQFLFEYFSETQRNKGNFPGRFSGRQFSNSRSEMNVSTLELGDSALYLCASSGNLGTGNTIYFGEGSWLTVV.

The chain recombines TRBV28 with TRBJ2-7; 10 positions match TRBD1. The CDR3 length is 12 residues. From germline, CDR1 is MDHEN and CDR2 SYDVKM. The V and J ends lost 9 bases and 4 bases, in that order; junction bases with no gene match: 3. CDR3: CASGGQGYEQYF. The CDR3 region has the DNA TGTGCCAGTGGGGGACAGGGGTACGAGCAGTACTTC. Based on the CDR3 plus reference TRBV28 and TRBJ2-7, the full variable domain is DVKVTQSSRYLVKRTGEKVFLECVQDMDHENMFWYRQDPGLGLRLIYFSYDVKMKEKGDIPEGYSVSREKKERFSLILESASTNQTSMYLCASGGQGYEQYFGPGTRLTVT.

The V call is TRBV10-2, the J call TRBJ2-4; D possibly matches TRBD1 or TRBD2 (5 bases each). V was clipped by 3 bases and J by 10 bases, with 19 bases between them. Germline assignment: CDR1 WSHSY and CDR2 SAAADI. This CDR3 contains 15 residues. This chain's CDR3 is CASSDQRGLLGIQYF. CDR3 nucleotides: TGCGCCAGCAGTGACCAGAGGGGCCTCCTTGGTATTCAGTACTTC.

The chain recombines TRBV4-2 with TRBJ2-7, with 9 positions matching TRBD1. The CDR3 is 16 amino acids. Per germline, CDR1 LGHNA and CDR2 YNFKEQ. With V trimmed by 2 bases and J by 0 bases, 5 bases remained unmatched. The CDR3 loop is CASSQRGQGSSYEQYF. The CDR3 coding sequence is TGTGCCAGCAGCCAACGTGGACAGGGGAGCTCCTACGAGCAGTACTTC.

The rearrangement uses TRBV28 and TRBJ1-5; 7 nucleotides line up with TRBD1. The CDR3 runs 16 residues. Germline V gives CDR1 MDHEN, CDR2 SYDVKM. V shed 6 bases and J 2 bases; nucleotides not matched to a gene: 10. Here the CDR3 DNA reads TGTGCCAGCAGGAACGACAGGGCGATGGGCAATCAGCCCCAGCATTTT. It codes for CASRNDRAMGNQPQHF.

The rearrangement uses TRBV15 and TRBJ2-7; TRBD2 aligns across 7 bases. The germline CDR1 and CDR2 sequences are LNHNV and YYDKDF (reference sequence). This CDR3 spans 14 amino acids. The V gene end was trimmed by 8 bases and the J gene end by 3 bases; junction bases not matched to a gene: 10. The CDR3 spells CATAGEGAGYEQYF. CDR3 DNA sequence: TGTGCCACCGCCGGGGAGGGAGCGGGCTACGAGCAGTACTTC.

For this clone: The sample holds other DNA sequences that translate to the same CDR3. The chain recombines TRBV2 with TRBJ1-3, with TRBD1 identical over 9 bases. CDR1 is SNHLY and CDR2 is FYNNEI in the germline V gene. V dropped 6 bases and J dropped 4; count of bases not matched to a gene: 4. The CDR3 sequence is 14 residues long. CDR3 bases: TGTGCCAGCAGGACAGGGGGATCCGGAAACACCATATATTTT. As protein: CASRTGGSGNTIYF.

The V call is TRBV5-6, the J call TRBJ2-5; D is unresolved. The CDR3 extends over 15 amino acids. The V gene lost 0 bases and the J gene lost 5 bases, with 14 bases spanning the gap. Germline V gene data show CDR1 as SGHDT and CDR2 as YYEEEE. CDR3 nucleotides: TGTGCCAGCAGCTTGGCCCCGGTCTCGGCGGAGACCCAGTACTTC. Its translation: CASSLAPVSAETQYF.

CDR3 sequence: CASSLLRRRQYF. The CDR3 nucleotides are TGTGCCAGCAGCCTACTGCGGCGAAGGCAGTACTTC. The chain carries TRBV7-9 and TRBJ2-7, with D unresolved. V was trimmed by 5 bases and J by 9 bases, leaving 14 bases between them. The CDR3 contains 12 residues. Germline V gene lookup returns CDR1 SEHNR and CDR2 FQNEAQ (reference sequence). Filled out from reference TRBV7-9 and TRBJ2-7, the complete variable domain reads DTGVSQNPRHKITKRGQNVTFRCDPISEHNRLYWYRQTLGQGPEFLTYFQNEAQLEKSRLLSDRFSAERPKGSFSTLEIQRTEQGDSAMYLCASSLLRRRQYFGPGTRLTVT.

CDR3 in amino acids: CATSRELAGGPAKNIQYF. The DNA of the CDR3 is TGTGCCACCAGCAGAGAACTAGCGGGAGGCCCCGCCAAAAACATTCAGTACTTC. The chain joins TRBV15 to TRBJ2-4; 12 nucleotides agree with TRBD2. CDR3 length equals 18 residues. The V gene's germline CDR1 is LNHNV and CDR2 YYDKDF (reference sequence). Trimming removed 0 bases from V and 1 base from J; junction bases left unmatched: 4.

The gene calls are TRBV28 and TRBJ2-3; no clear D. This CDR3 comprises 13 residues. Germline V lookup: CDR1 MDHEN, CDR2 SYDVKM. V shed 4 bases and J shed 10 bases, with 15 bases lying between them. CDR3 DNA sequence: TGTGCCAGCAGTTCTACCCCAAGGTTATCGCAGTATTTT. This sequence encodes CASSSTPRLSQYF.